Included here is one T cell receptor (beta chain) sequence, with context. The antigen remains unidentified. This CDR3 region has 14 residues. Germline V gives CDR1 MNHEY, CDR2 SMNVEV (reference sequence). V lost 7 bases to trimming and J lost 5 bases, with 17 bases between them. The sample comes from a study of cytomegalovirus exposure and HLA in healthy donors. About the study: The approximately 130 validation repertoires matched the 666 first-cohort repertoires in platform, a later analysis reported.

Generated by immunoSEQ multiplex PCR, the TCRdb table keeps only in-frame clones and is missing some. The data show 97,000 or so clones, with roughly nine tenths seen just once and under 4.5% held by the top ten. Study-level findings and limits: The study flagged around 160 TCR beta chains as cytomegalovirus-associated. According to a subsequent analysis, TCR clusters identified in the first cohort showed a tendency to co-occur across the approximately 120 validation repertoires. A few CMV-associated chains proved CMV antigen-specific in vitro.

The sequenced material came from PBMCs. V and J are TRBV27 and TRBJ2-5, with D possibly TRBD2 on 6 matching bases. The origin of this receptor is a woman in her twenties or thirties in good health and CMV-seronegative. CDR3 in DNA: TGTGCCAGCAAGATTCGGCGGGGTGAGGAGACCCAGTACTTC. Amino acid sequence: CASKIRRGEETQYF.